The 11 T cell receptor beta chains below all came from one sample that was sequenced in a study of T-cell memory formation after mild COVID-19. One entry per CDR3 protein results from TCRdb running MiXCR on the 5' RACE reads. The sample holds about 420,000 distinct CDR3 sequences, less than 25% seen once. Source material: PBMCs or a T cell subset sorted from them (not recorded which). The source of these receptors is an adult woman who had mild COVID-19 (a few samples of this study predate the infection). Cell type and time point are not known.

V gene TRBV19 combines with J gene TRBJ1-1; D remains ambiguous. CDR1 LNHDA and CDR2 SQIVND come from the germline V gene (reference sequence). Trimming stripped 3 bases from V and 0 bases from J, with 11 bases between. The CDR3 extends over 15 amino acids. The CDR3 DNA sequence: TGTGCCAGTAGTATTAGCGGAGCCTTGAACACTGAAGCTTTCTTT. Translation gives CASSISGALNTEAFF.

This clonotype was seen a few times. The rearrangement joins TRBV28 to TRBJ2-3, with 9 bases fitting TRBD2. This CDR3 has 14 amino acids. Germline CDR1 reads MDHEN; CDR2 reads SYDVKM. Trimming at V came to 3 bases and at J to 9 bases, leaving 7 bases not matched to a gene. DNA of the CDR3: TGTGCCAGCAGTTTTAGTAGCGGGGGCTACACGCAGTATTTT. Translation gives CASSFSSGGYTQYF.

The CDR3 is CASSSGLAVAYNEQFF. The CDR3 DNA sequence: TGTGCCAGCAGCTCCGGACTAGCGGTCGCCTACAATGAGCAGTTCTTC. The rearrangement links TRBV11-2 to TRBJ2-1; the match to TRBD2 covers 10 bases. The germline V gene encodes CDR1 SGHAT and CDR2 FQNNGV. V shed 4 bases and J 2 bases; nucleotides not matched to a gene: 5. The CDR3 runs 16 residues.

This clonotype was observed a few times. The chain employs TRBV5-1 and TRBJ1-2, with 9 bases aligning to TRBD1. The J segment lost 8 bases and the V segment lost 4 bases, leaving 12 bases of the junction unmatched. The CDR3 has 15 amino acids. Germline V gene data show CDR1 as SGHRS and CDR2 as YFSETQ. The CDR3 spells CASSPGTGSGLGYTF. CDR3 bases: TGCGCCAGCAGCCCCGGGACAGGGAGCGGTTTGGGCTACACCTTC.

Many counts were recorded for this clonotype. The gene calls are TRBV4-2 and TRBJ2-2; D remains ambiguous. Germline lookup yields CDR1 LGHNA and CDR2 YNFKEQ. CDR3 length equals 15 residues. Trimming removed 3 bases at V and 5 bases at J, with 13 bases between. DNA for the CDR3: TGTGCCAGCAGCCACCAGGAACGACAAACCGGGGAGCTGTTTTTT. Protein: CASSHQERQTGELFF.

The chain has TRBV19 and TRBJ1-6; 8 bases are a match to TRBD1. V trimming: 7 bases; J trimming: 4 bases; junction bases outside the gene matches: 9. From germline, CDR1 is LNHDA and CDR2 SQIVND (reference sequence). The CDR3 has 16 amino acids. The CDR3 DNA follows: TGTGCCAGTATGGACAGGGAAAGGGGATATAATTCACCCCTCCACTTT. Its protein is CASMDRERGYNSPLHF.

This clonotype was observed a handful of times. The chain uses TRBV5-1 and TRBJ2-1; possible D gene TRBD2, 7 bases. The CDR3 spans 16 residues. In germline, CDR1 is SGHRS, CDR2 YFSETQ. The V and J ends lost 3 bases and 8 bases respectively, with 21 bases between them. The CDR3 nucleotides read TGCGCCAGCAGCTATCGGCGGGGGCGCCGCAACGATGAGCAGTTCTTC. It specifies CASSYRRGRRNDEQFF.

The chain joins TRBV4-2 to TRBJ2-3; D remains ambiguous. V was shortened by 5 bases and J by 4 bases, with 10 bases between the two germline ends. Germline V gene data show CDR1 as LGHNA and CDR2 as YNFKEQ. The CDR3 contains 13 residues. CDR3 region: CASSSTVSDTQYF. The CDR3 DNA reads as TGTGCCAGCAGCTCTACCGTCTCAGATACGCAGTATTTT.

The V call is TRBV6-4, the J call TRBJ1-1, with 7 bases aligning to TRBD1. The ends lost 8 bases at V and 0 bases at J; junction bases unmatched: 3. Germline V gene data show CDR1 as MRHNA and CDR2 as SNTAGT. The CDR3 consists of 13 residues. The CDR3 spells CASRDSLNTEAFF. CDR3 coding DNA: TGTGCCAGCCGGGACAGTCTGAACACTGAAGCTTTCTTT.

The count of this clonotype is one. This chain joins TRBV20-1 and TRBJ2-3; tentatively, D is TRBD2 (6 bases). The CDR3 spans 15 residues. Germline V gives CDR1 DFQATT, CDR2 SNEGSKA (reference sequence). V was trimmed by 6 bases and J by 1 base, leaving 17 bases between them. The CDR3 sequence: CSADQRGGGTDTQYF. Here the CDR3 DNA reads TGCAGTGCCGATCAAAGGGGCGGGGGCACAGATACGCAGTATTTT.

The chain employs TRBV7-9 and TRBJ2-7; D is possibly TRBD1 or TRBD2 (6 bases each). V shed 5 bases and J shed 5 bases, with 16 bases lying between them. Germline V gene data show CDR1 as SEHNR and CDR2 as FQNEAQ (reference sequence). CDR3 length equals 14 residues. CDR3: CASSKSTGRHEQYF. For the CDR3, the DNA is TGTGCCAGCAGCAAATCCACAGGGAGGCACGAGCAGTACTTC.